This T cell receptor (beta chain) was sequenced for a study of T cell responses to AZD1222 COVID-19 vaccine. Study-wide results and caveats: Donor demographics were predominantly white British with a female majority; clonal diversity may be underestimated.

Repertoires were generated with immunoSEQ multiplex PCR, while TCRdb's copy carries only in-frame clones and drops some. Of under 150,000 clones in the sample, 92% were seen once. The germline V and J ends were trimmed by 4 bases and 6 bases, with 15 bases remaining between them. The CDR3 extends over 14 amino acids. Germline V gene lookup returns CDR1 LNHDA and CDR2 SQIVND (reference sequence). Comments on this clone: The antigen is not known.

The source is an adult who received the AZD1222 COVID-19 vaccine. The chain combines TRBV19 with TRBJ1-1; possible D gene TRBD1, 6 bases. Sequenced here: peripheral blood, sampled 28 days after the second AZD1222 dose. CDR3: CASSRQEIVAEAFF. The CDR3 coding sequence is TGTGCCAGTAGTAGACAGGAAATTGTCGCTGAAGCTTTCTTT.